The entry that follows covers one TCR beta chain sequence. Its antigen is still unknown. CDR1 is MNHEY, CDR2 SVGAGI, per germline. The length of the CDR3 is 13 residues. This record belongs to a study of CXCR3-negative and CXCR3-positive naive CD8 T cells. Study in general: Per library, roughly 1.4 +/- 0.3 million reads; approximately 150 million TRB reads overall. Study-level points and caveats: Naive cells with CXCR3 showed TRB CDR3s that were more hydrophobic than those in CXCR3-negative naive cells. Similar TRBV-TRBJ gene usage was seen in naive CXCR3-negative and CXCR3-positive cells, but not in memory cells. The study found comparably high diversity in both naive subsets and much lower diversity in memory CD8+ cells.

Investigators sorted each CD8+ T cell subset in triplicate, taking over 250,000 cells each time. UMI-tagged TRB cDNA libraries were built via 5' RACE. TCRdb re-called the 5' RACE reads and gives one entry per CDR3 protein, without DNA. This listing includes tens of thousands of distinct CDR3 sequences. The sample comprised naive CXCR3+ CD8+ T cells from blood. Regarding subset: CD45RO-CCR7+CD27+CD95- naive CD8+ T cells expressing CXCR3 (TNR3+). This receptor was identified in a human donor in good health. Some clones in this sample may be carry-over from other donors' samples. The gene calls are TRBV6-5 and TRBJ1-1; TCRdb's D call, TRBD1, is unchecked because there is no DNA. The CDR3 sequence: CASRTGANTEAFF.